This T cell receptor (beta chain) was identified during a study of OX40 agonist ivuxolimab in advanced cancers. The protocol was immunoSEQ multiplex PCR, while the TCRdb copy is restricted to in-frame clones and leaves out a portion. The profile shows about 71,000 clones, about 94% of them singletons. Study-wide points: It was also the case that some nonresponders had low normalized T-cell clonal expansion. Both CD4+ and CD8+ T cell populations in blood had undergone clonal expansion by week 6 at 0.1 to 3.0 mg/kg.

This CDR3 region has 15 residues. With V trimmed by 5 bases and J by 3 bases, 10 bases remained unmatched. Germline loops: CDR1 LNHNV, CDR2 YYDKDF (reference sequence). On this clone: Antigen unknown.

The starting material was CD4+ or CD8+ T cells sorted from blood, obtained in a trial of the OX40 agonist ivuxolimab. The chain employs TRBV15 and TRBJ2-7; 7 bases line up with TRBD1. The source of this sequence is an adult with an advanced solid tumor such as melanoma, head and neck, liver or kidney cancer. The CDR3 protein is CATSQLNRGFYEQYF. The CDR3 coding sequence is TGTGCCACCAGCCAGCTAAACAGGGGATTCTACGAGCAGTACTTC.